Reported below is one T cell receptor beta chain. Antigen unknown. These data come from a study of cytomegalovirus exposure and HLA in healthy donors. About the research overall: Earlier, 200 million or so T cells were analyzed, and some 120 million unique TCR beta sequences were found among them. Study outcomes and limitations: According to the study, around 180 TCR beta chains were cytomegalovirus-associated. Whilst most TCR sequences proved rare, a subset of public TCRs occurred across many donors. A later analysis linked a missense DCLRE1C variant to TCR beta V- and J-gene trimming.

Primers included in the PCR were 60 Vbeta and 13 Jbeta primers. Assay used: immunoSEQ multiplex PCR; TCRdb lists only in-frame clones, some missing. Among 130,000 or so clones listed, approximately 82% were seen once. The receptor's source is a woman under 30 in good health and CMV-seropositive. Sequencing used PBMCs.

CDR3 sequence reads: CASSLETGGVDYGYTF. The CDR3 nucleotides read TGCGCCAGCAGCTTGGAGACAGGGGGTGTCGACTATGGCTACACCTTC. The chain uses TRBV5-1 and TRBJ1-2; 9 bases agree with TRBD1. The trim removed 0 bases at V and 3 bases at J, leaving 6 bases unmatched. The CDR3 has 16 residues. Germline lookup yields CDR1 SGHRS and CDR2 YFSETQ.